The 4 T cell receptor beta chains listed next were all sequenced from one sample in a study of PD-1 blockade in classical Hodgkin lymphoma. The method was immunoSEQ multiplex PCR; TCRdb's version includes in-frame clones alone and lacks a portion of them. This sample yields 25,000 to 35,000 clones, of which 80% to 90% are seen a single time; about 0.64% belongs to the top ten. Time point defined: cycle 4 day 1 (C4D1), after less than seven weeks of nivolumab. All the patients suffered relapse after autologous stem cell transplantation, and brentuximab vedotin exposure differed. The authors purified CD4+ T cells from thawed PBMCs by magnetic negative selection. Sequences were derived from CD4+ T cells from blood, sampled before the fourth cycle of nivolumab. The receptors were sampled from a human donor with classical Hodgkin lymphoma.

V usage is TRBV7-9 and J usage is TRBJ2-7, with no clear D. Germline CDR1 and CDR2: SEHNR and FQNEAQ (reference sequence). With 5 bases removed from V and 0 bases from J, the gap between germline ends came to 17 bases. This CDR3 contains 16 residues. This chain's CDR3 is CASSPPPRINSYEQYF. The CDR3 DNA follows: TGTGCCAGCAGCCCGCCGCCGAGGATCAACTCCTACGAGCAGTACTTC.

V is TRBV19 and J is TRBJ2-1; 8 bases align to TRBD2. Germline lookup yields CDR1 LNHDA and CDR2 SQIVND (reference sequence). V was pared by 4 bases and J by 7 bases, with 12 bases of the junction left unmatched. The CDR3 is 16 residues long. The CDR3 is CASSTPPGLGGNEQFF. DNA for the CDR3: TGTGCCAGTAGTACCCCACCGGGACTAGGGGGAAATGAGCAGTTCTTC.

The chain couples TRBV7-2 to TRBJ1-1, with no clear D. The CDR3 extends over 13 amino acids. Germline V gives CDR1 SGHTA, CDR2 FQGNSA. Trimming took off 3 bases at V and 1 base at J, with 6 bases between the two ends. The CDR3 region is CASSFGRNTEAFF. Written as DNA, the CDR3 is TGTGCCAGCAGCTTTGGCCGGAACACTGAAGCTTTCTTT.

A few counts support this clone. The V and J genes are TRBV7-9 and TRBJ1-5, with D tentatively TRBD1 (5 bases). Trimming removed 1 base from V and 4 bases from J, with 11 bases in between. The germline V gene encodes CDR1 SEHNR and CDR2 FQNEAQ (reference sequence). This CDR3 comprises 15 residues. For the CDR3, the DNA is TGTGCCAGCAGCTTAGGGCAGGGAAATAATCAGCCCCAGCATTTT. Translating it yields CASSLGQGNNQPQHF.